The 30 T cell receptor beta chains reported below all come from one sample, sequenced in a study of cytomegalovirus exposure and HLA in healthy donors. Measured with immunoSEQ multiplex PCR; TCRdb has only the in-frame clones, and not every one. The table has over 120,000 clones, 89% seen once. Sample: PBMCs. The receptors shown here come from a woman between 18 and 30 years old in good health and CMV-seropositive.

The chain carries TRBV11-3 and TRBJ1-4; D gene uncertain. Per germline, CDR1 SGHNT and CDR2 YENEEA. The V gene lost 5 bases and the J gene lost 10 bases, with 23 bases spanning the gap. This CDR3 spans 16 amino acids. CDR3 residues: CASSPLTEPLIGKLFF. The CDR3 nucleotides read TGTGCCAGCAGCCCACTAACCGAGCCCTTGATTGGAAAACTGTTTTTT.

CDR3 bases: TGTGCCAGCAGCTTAGTAGGAGTCCAGAACACCGGGGAGCTGTTTTTT. This sequence encodes CASSLVGVQNTGELFF. The chain has TRBV7-6 and TRBJ2-2; D gene uncertain. Per germline, CDR1 SGHVS and CDR2 FNYEAQ. The CDR3 is made up of 16 amino acids. Trimming removed 1 base from V and 1 base from J, with 10 bases in between.

The chain employs TRBV6-5 and TRBJ1-2; a weak D match, TRBD1 (5 bases). The germline gives CDR1 MNHEY, CDR2 SVGAGI. The CDR3 contains 14 residues. The V end lost 7 bases, the J end lost 2 bases, and 14 bases lay between the germline ends. CDR3 amino acids: CASTWRGLNYGYTF. The CDR3 nucleotides are TGTGCCAGCACCTGGCGGGGGTTGAACTATGGCTACACCTTC.

The chain has TRBV6-6 and TRBJ2-2, with D possibly TRBD1 on 7 matching bases. V lost 7 bases to trimming and J lost 7 bases, with 19 bases between them. This CDR3 contains 15 residues. Germline values: CDR1 MNHNY, CDR2 SVGAGI (reference sequence). The CDR3 DNA sequence: TGTGCCAGCAAAGGGGTCAGGGGGGATGGCGGGGAGCTGTTTTTT. It is translated as CASKGVRGDGGELFF.

The rearrangement joins TRBV5-8 to TRBJ2-7; D remains ambiguous. The CDR3 spans 12 residues. CDR1 is SGHTS, CDR2 YDEGEE, per germline. Trimming left V 4 bases short and J 0 bases short, with 5 bases between. The CDR3 is CASSMSSYEQYF. The CDR3 bases are TGTGCCAGCAGCATGAGCTCCTACGAGCAGTACTTC. Together with reference TRBV5-8 and TRBJ2-7, the CDR3 gives the full variable domain: EAGVTQSPTHLIKTRGQQATLRCSPISGHTSVYWYQQALGLGLQFLLWYDEGEERNRGNFPPRFSGRQFPNYSSELNVNALELEDSALYLCASSMSSYEQYFGPGTRLTVT.

This clone has more than one count but fewer than ten. V is TRBV7-8 and J is TRBJ1-1; D call uncertain. The CDR3 has 13 amino acids. V gave up 10 bases and J gave up 5 bases, with 17 bases separating them. Per germline, CDR1 SGHVS and CDR2 FQNEAQ. The CDR3 here is CATLSPMRTEAFF. The CDR3 DNA reads TGTGCCACTCTCAGCCCTATGAGGACTGAAGCTTTCTTT.

The chain links TRBV18 to TRBJ1-4; D ambiguous. The CDR3 extends over 15 amino acids. In germline, CDR1 is KGHSH, CDR2 LQKENI. The V end was cut by 3 bases, the J end by 6 bases, with 14 bases between. In DNA form, the CDR3 reads TGTGCCAGCTCACCGGAGGGCTGGGAGGATGAAAAACTGTTTTTT. Encoded protein: CASSPEGWEDEKLFF.

V and J are TRBV5-6 and TRBJ2-2; D gene uncertain. Per germline, CDR1 SGHDT and CDR2 YYEEEE. This CDR3 region has 17 residues. Between the trimmed V and J ends, which lost 1 base and 1 base, there was a span of 14 bases. DNA for the CDR3: TGTGCCAGCAGCTTGCCACCCGGTCACCGGAACACCGGGGAGCTGTTTTTT. This sequence encodes CASSLPPGHRNTGELFF.

The chain couples TRBV6-5 to TRBJ1-1, with 8 bases lining up with TRBD1. After removal of 0 bases from V and 6 bases from J, the junction contained 0 bases not matched to a gene. CDR3 length equals 13 residues. Germline V gives CDR1 MNHEY, CDR2 SVGAGI. CDR3 residues: CASSYSDRAEAFF. Written as DNA, the CDR3 is TGTGCCAGCAGTTACTCGGACAGGGCTGAAGCTTTCTTT.

CDR3 loop: CASAGVGAYEQYF. In DNA, the CDR3 is TGTGCCAGCGCAGGGGTGGGGGCCTACGAGCAGTACTTC. The rearrangement links TRBV2 to TRBJ2-7; D is perhaps TRBD1 (6 bases). There are 13 residues in the CDR3. With 8 bases removed from V and 2 bases from J, the gap between germline ends came to 13 bases. Germline V lookup: CDR1 SNHLY, CDR2 FYNNEI. Full variable domain (rest looked up from reference TRBV2 and TRBJ2-7): EPEVTQTPSHQVTQMGQEVILRCVPISNHLYFYWYRQILGQKVEFLVSFYNNEISEKSEIFDDQFSVERPDGSNFTLKIRSTKLEDSAMYFCASAGVGAYEQYFGPGTRLTVT.

This clone turned up a few times. The chain has TRBV7-6 and TRBJ1-3, with a tentative D call TRBD1 (5 bases). The CDR3 totals 16 residues. Germline V gives CDR1 SGHVS, CDR2 FNYEAQ. V shed 1 base and J shed 0 bases, with 10 bases lying between them. The CDR3 protein is CASSLGDRPSGNTIYF. The CDR3 coding sequence is TGTGCCAGCAGCTTAGGAGACAGACCCTCTGGAAACACCATATATTTT.

V gene TRBV9 combines with J gene TRBJ2-2; TRBD1 is a possible D gene (5 bases). This CDR3 is 17 amino acids long. The germline V gene encodes CDR1 SGDLS and CDR2 YYNGEE. With 4 bases removed from V and 2 bases from J, the gap between germline ends came to 18 bases. The CDR3 here is CASSTSRQGRNTGELFF. The CDR3 coding sequence is TGTGCCAGCAGCACCAGTCGGCAGGGTCGAAACACCGGGGAGCTGTTTTTT.

J is TRBJ2-3 and V is TRBV11-1; tentative D call: TRBD1 (6 bases). Between the trimmed V and J ends, which lost 8 bases and 2 bases, there was a span of 11 bases. The CDR3 is 13 amino acids. Per the germline V gene, CDR1 is SGHAT and CDR2 is FQDESV (reference sequence). CDR3 DNA sequence: TGTGCCAGCCTCCCAGGGGACACAGATACGCAGTATTTT. Translated, it gives CASLPGDTDTQYF.

This chain connects TRBV5-5 to TRBJ1-1; D is undetermined. Germline CDR1 and CDR2: SGHKS and YYEKEE (reference sequence). V lost 0 bases, J lost 3 bases, and 12 bases lay in between. This CDR3 has 15 amino acids. CDR3 in amino acids: CASSLALVDYTEAFF. The DNA of the CDR3 is TGTGCCAGCAGCTTGGCCCTAGTCGACTACACTGAAGCTTTCTTT.

The table lists this clone with a count of one. J is TRBJ2-3 and V is TRBV19, with 8 nucleotides matching TRBD1. CDR3 size: 17 residues. The trim removed 0 bases at V and 2 bases at J, leaving 7 bases unmatched. Germline V lookup: CDR1 LNHDA, CDR2 SQIVND (reference sequence). CDR3 residues: CASSIDRQGAVTDTQYF. The CDR3 nucleotides are TGTGCCAGTAGTATAGATCGTCAGGGGGCGGTCACAGATACGCAGTATTTT. The whole variable domain, remainder taken from reference TRBV19 and TRBJ2-3, is DGGITQSPKYLFRKEGQNVTLSCEQNLNHDAMYWYRQDPGQGLRLIYYSQIVNDFQKGDIAEGYSVSREKKESFPLTVTSAQKNPTAFYLCASSIDRQGAVTDTQYFGPGTRLTVL.

This chain uses TRBV5-5 with TRBJ1-6; 12 nucleotides align to TRBD1. Germline V gene data show CDR1 as SGHKS and CDR2 as YYEKEE (reference sequence). The CDR3 sequence is 17 residues long. V was pared by 4 bases and J by 8 bases, with 10 bases of the junction left unmatched. CDR3 residues: CASSRTGTGGDYSPLHF. DNA for the CDR3: TGTGCCAGCAGCCGAACCGGGACAGGGGGCGACTATTCACCCCTCCACTTT.

Only one count was recorded for this clone. The chain recombines TRBV28 with TRBJ2-4, with TRBD1 matching over 8 bases. Germline V gives CDR1 MDHEN, CDR2 SYDVKM. This CDR3 has 12 amino acids. The V segment lost 6 bases and the J segment 12 bases; nucleotides outside the gene matches: 7. DNA of the CDR3: TGTGCCAGCAGCTACGGGACAGGAACTCAGTACTTC. This sequence encodes CASSYGTGTQYF.

The genes are TRBV28 and TRBJ1-1, with 8 bases lining up with TRBD1. The CDR3 is 15 residues long. Germline CDR1 reads MDHEN; CDR2 reads SYDVKM. V lost 5 bases and J lost 1; bases outside the gene matches: 6. The chain's CDR3 is CASSKNRGWNTEAFF. The DNA of the CDR3 is TGTGCCAGCAGTAAAAACAGGGGGTGGAACACTGAAGCTTTCTTT.

The V gene is TRBV27, the J gene TRBJ1-2, with 8 bases fitting TRBD1. Germline values: CDR1 MNHEY, CDR2 SMNVEV (reference sequence). The V and J ends lost 5 bases and 4 bases, in that order; junction bases with no gene match: 6. The CDR3 runs to 14 residues. CDR3 DNA: TGTGCCAGCAGTCGCCGGACAGGGCTCTATGGCTACACCTTC. It yields the protein CASSRRTGLYGYTF.

V and J are TRBV5-4 and TRBJ1-3, with 9 bases identical to TRBD1. The CDR3 spans 16 residues. The germline CDR1 and CDR2 sequences are SGHNT and YYREEE (reference sequence). The trim removed 5 bases at V and 2 bases at J, leaving 8 bases unmatched. Written as DNA, the CDR3 is TGTGCCAGCAGTAAGGGACAGGGTACGACTGGAAACACCATATATTTT. Encoded protein: CASSKGQGTTGNTIYF.

The chain uses TRBV27 and TRBJ2-7; TRBD1 agrees at 7 bases. Germline trimming cut 5 bases from V and 7 bases from J; bases unmatched to any gene: 11. Germline V gene data show CDR1 as MNHEY and CDR2 as SMNVEV (reference sequence). The CDR3 spans 14 residues. CDR3 nucleotides: TGTGCCAGCAGTACGCCCCGAAGACAGGGAGAGCAGTACTTC. Translated: CASSTPRRQGEQYF.

The V and J genes are TRBV5-5 and TRBJ1-6; D possibly corresponds to TRBD1 (6 bases). CDR3 length equals 15 residues. Trimming removed 0 bases at V and 7 bases at J, with 11 bases between. From germline, CDR1 is SGHKS and CDR2 YYEKEE (reference sequence). The DNA of the CDR3 is TGTGCCAGCAGCTTGGACAGGGATTTAAATTCACCCCTCCACTTT. Translated: CASSLDRDLNSPLHF.

The J gene is TRBJ2-3, the V gene TRBV11-2; the D is unclear. The CDR3 is 11 residues long. The ends were cut back, 5 bases at V and 6 bases at J, with 6 bases in the middle. CDR1 and CDR2 from the germline V gene are SGHAT and FQNNGV. The CDR3, as DNA: TGTGCCAGCAGCCCTAGGGATACGCAGTATTTT. Translating gives CASSPRDTQYF.

The CDR3 DNA reads as TGTGCCAGTAGTCCTTCACAGGGGGGGTATGGCTACACCTTC. This encodes CASSPSQGGYGYTF. This chain connects TRBV19 to TRBJ1-2; 8 bases are shared with TRBD1. Germline assignment: CDR1 LNHDA and CDR2 SQIVND (reference sequence). V shed 5 bases, J shed 5 bases, and the junction held 7 bases outside the gene matches. CDR3 size: 14 residues.

V is TRBV4-1 and J is TRBJ2-5; TRBD2 is a possible D gene (7 bases). V lost 0 bases, J lost 4 bases, and 24 bases lay in between. This CDR3 region has 19 residues. From germline, CDR1 is MGHRA and CDR2 YSYEKL. The CDR3 region is CASSQDDLGGGARTETQYF. In nucleotides, the CDR3 is TGCGCCAGCAGCCAAGACGACCTAGGAGGGGGGGCCCGAACAGAGACCCAGTACTTC.

This clone is a singleton in its sample. This chain uses TRBV14 with TRBJ2-2; TRBD1 matches at 7 bases. Germline loops: CDR1 SGHDN, CDR2 FVKESK. The CDR3 totals 14 residues. The J segment lost 2 bases and the V segment lost 5 bases, leaving 2 bases of the junction unmatched. As DNA, the CDR3 is TGTGCCAGCAGCAACAGGGGAAACACCGGGGAGCTGTTTTTT. It yields the protein CASSNRGNTGELFF.

The rearrangement uses TRBV9 and TRBJ1-2; D gene ambiguous. Germline lookup yields CDR1 SGDLS and CDR2 YYNGEE. The length of the CDR3 is 12 residues. V was clipped by 3 bases and J by 7 bases, with 10 bases between them. CDR3 amino acids: CASSAGEGGYTF. CDR3 nucleotides: TGTGCCAGCAGCGCCGGCGAGGGTGGCTACACCTTC. Complete variable domain (other parts from reference TRBV9 and TRBJ1-2): DSGVTQTPKHLITATGQRVTLRCSPRSGDLSVYWYQQSLDQGLQFLIQYYNGEERAKGNILERFSAQQFPDLHSELNLSSLELGDSALYFCASSAGEGGYTFGSGTRLTVV.

This chain joins TRBV30 and TRBJ1-1; D gene uncertain. Germline assignment: CDR1 GTSNPN and CDR2 SVGIG (reference sequence). This CDR3 spans 14 amino acids. Between the trimmed V and J ends, which lost 5 bases and 0 bases, there was a span of 13 bases. For the CDR3, the DNA is TGTGCCTGGCTTCGGTTGGCGGTGAACACTGAAGCTTTCTTT. Protein sequence: CAWLRLAVNTEAFF.

The rearrangement uses TRBV5-4 and TRBJ2-5; maybe TRBD1 (6 bases). Per germline, CDR1 SGHNT and CDR2 YYREEE (reference sequence). This CDR3 has 16 amino acids. Trimming left V 3 bases short and J 2 bases short, with 17 bases between. The CDR3, as DNA: TGTGCCAGCAGCTCTGCCCCGGCAGGGGTACAAGAGACCCAGTACTTC. It yields the protein CASSSAPAGVQETQYF.

The J gene is TRBJ1-4, the V gene TRBV28, with 7 positions matching TRBD1. J was trimmed by 6 bases and V by 5 bases; bases with no gene match: 9. The CDR3 is made up of 15 amino acids. Germline CDR1 is MDHEN and CDR2 is SYDVKM. CDR3 sequence reads: CASSPRGRRDEKLFF. In nucleotides, the CDR3 is TGTGCCAGCAGTCCCAGGGGGAGGCGGGATGAAAAACTGTTTTTT.